Listed below are T cell receptor beta chains from one sample, sequenced in a study of cytomegalovirus exposure and HLA in healthy donors. Profiled with immunoSEQ multiplex PCR; TCRdb holds only in-frame clones, not every one. The sample has 150,000 or so clones; approximately 74% are singletons. The sample consisted of PBMCs. These receptors came from a man aged 25 to 40 in good health and CMV-seronegative. CDR3s include the opening cysteine and the closing phenylalanine or tryptophan. The order of the fields is D gene, clone size, J gene, V gene, CDR3 protein, CDR3 DNA. A D gene is named only where the DNA matches it firmly. Expanded clones are given a class, and other clones once, few, many or no size at all.

D gene: TRBD1; clone size: .; J gene: TRBJ2-7; V gene: TRBV9; CDR3 protein: CASSSDRGYEQYF; CDR3 DNA: TGTGCCAGCAGCAGTGACAGGGGGTACGAGCAGTACTTC
D gene: TRBD2; clone size: few; J gene: TRBJ2-3; V gene: TRBV19; CDR3 protein: CASRRRGTSGADTQYF; CDR3 DNA: TGTGCCAGTAGAAGGAGAGGGACTAGCGGGGCAGATACGCAGTATTTT
D gene: TRBD2; clone size: .; J gene: TRBJ2-7; V gene: TRBV2; CDR3 protein: CASSLAEVRF; CDR3 DNA: TGTGCCAGCAGCCTAGCGGAGGTTCGCTTC
D gene: TRBD2; clone size: .; J gene: TRBJ2-1; V gene: TRBV5-5; CDR3 protein: CASSWTSGGNEQFF; CDR3 DNA: TGTGCCAGCAGTTGGACTAGCGGGGGGAATGAGCAGTTCTTC
D gene: TRBD1; clone size: once; J gene: TRBJ1-1; V gene: TRBV28; CDR3 protein: CASSPRQGKNTEAFF; CDR3 DNA: TGTGCCAGCAGTCCGCGACAGGGGAAGAACACTGAAGCTTTCTTT
D gene: .; clone size: .; J gene: TRBJ2-1; V gene: TRBV10-3; CDR3 protein: CATTHEFEQFF; CDR3 DNA: TGTGCCACAACTCACGAGTTTGAGCAGTTCTTC
D gene: TRBD1; clone size: few; J gene: TRBJ2-1; V gene: TRBV5-4; CDR3 protein: CASSSEGDRGNEQFF; CDR3 DNA: TGTGCCAGCAGCTCCGAAGGGGACAGGGGCAATGAGCAGTTCTTC
D gene: TRBD1; clone size: .; J gene: TRBJ1-6; V gene: TRBV4-3; CDR3 protein: CASSQWTGDSPLHF; CDR3 DNA: TGCGCCAGCAGCCAGTGGACAGGCGATTCACCCCTCCACTTT
D gene: TRBD1; clone size: once; J gene: TRBJ2-5; V gene: TRBV30; CDR3 protein: CAWSSGQGRQETQYF; CDR3 DNA: TGTGCCTGGAGTTCGGGACAGGGAAGGCAAGAGACCCAGTACTTC
D gene: .; clone size: few; J gene: TRBJ2-2; V gene: TRBV5-1; CDR3 protein: CASSLEGLNTGELFF; CDR3 DNA: TGCGCCAGCAGCTTGGAGGGACTGAACACCGGGGAGCTGTTTTTT
D gene: TRBD1; clone size: .; J gene: TRBJ2-7; V gene: TRBV7-2; CDR3 protein: CASSPRTGGKYEQYF; CDR3 DNA: TGTGCCAGCAGCCCACGGACAGGGGGCAAGTACGAGCAGTACTTC
D gene: .; clone size: .; J gene: TRBJ2-4; V gene: TRBV5-6; CDR3 protein: CASSLDRGLAKNIQYF; CDR3 DNA: TGTGCCAGCAGCTTGGATAGGGGATTGGCCAAAAACATTCAGTACTTC
D gene: .; clone size: .; J gene: TRBJ2-3; V gene: TRBV5-6; CDR3 protein: CASSPNTDTQYF; CDR3 DNA: TGTGCCAGCAGCCCTAACACAGATACGCAGTATTTT
D gene: .; clone size: .; J gene: TRBJ2-4; V gene: TRBV25-1; CDR3 protein: CASRVSTEVAKNIQYF; CDR3 DNA: TGTGCCAGCAGAGTCTCGACAGAAGTAGCCAAAAACATTCAGTACTTC
D gene: .; clone size: .; J gene: TRBJ2-4; V gene: TRBV15; CDR3 protein: CATSRDPATGGVTNIQYF; CDR3 DNA: TGTGCCACCAGCAGAGATCCCGCCACAGGGGGGGTAACAAACATTCAGTACTTC
D gene: TRBD1; clone size: few; J gene: TRBJ2-7; V gene: TRBV5-5; CDR3 protein: CASSFGVAGGYEQYF; CDR3 DNA: TGTGCCAGCAGCTTCGGGGTGGCAGGGGGCTACGAGCAGTACTTC
D gene: .; clone size: .; J gene: TRBJ2-6; V gene: TRBV2; CDR3 protein: CASTENSGANVLTF; CDR3 DNA: TGTGCCAGCACAGAAAACTCTGGGGCCAACGTCCTGACTTTC
D gene: TRBD1; clone size: .; J gene: TRBJ2-7; V gene: TRBV2; CDR3 protein: CASQRDRGVYEQYF; CDR3 DNA: TGTGCCAGCCAACGGGACAGAGGGGTCTACGAGCAGTACTTC
D gene: .; clone size: .; J gene: TRBJ2-7; V gene: TRBV18; CDR3 protein: CASSPSPGVYEQYF; CDR3 DNA: TGTGCCAGCTCACCTTCCCCAGGGGTGTACGAGCAGTACTTC
D gene: .; clone size: .; J gene: TRBJ2-2; V gene: TRBV5-1; CDR3 protein: CASSLRGDDTGELFF; CDR3 DNA: TGCGCCAGCAGCTTGCGGGGAGACGACACCGGGGAGCTGTTTTTT
D gene: .; clone size: .; J gene: TRBJ1-6; V gene: TRBV9; CDR3 protein: CASSVEMGANSPLHF; CDR3 DNA: TGTGCCAGCAGCGTAGAGATGGGGGCTAATTCACCCCTCCACTTT
D gene: .; clone size: .; J gene: TRBJ1-4; V gene: TRBV2; CDR3 protein: CASSEGGSGEKLFF; CDR3 DNA: TGTGCCAGCAGTGAGGGGGGGTCGGGTGAAAAACTGTTTTTT
D gene: .; clone size: .; J gene: TRBJ2-6; V gene: TRBV27; CDR3 protein: CANSIRSGANVLTF; CDR3 DNA: TGTGCCAACAGTATCCGCTCTGGGGCCAACGTCCTGACTTTC
D gene: .; clone size: .; J gene: TRBJ2-5; V gene: TRBV6-1; CDR3 protein: CASSLNQGNQETRYF; CDR3 DNA: TGTGCCAGCAGTCTAAACCAGGGAAACCAAGAGACCCGGTACTTC
D gene: TRBD2; clone size: .; J gene: TRBJ2-1; V gene: TRBV7-2; CDR3 protein: CASSLASGGAIEQFF; CDR3 DNA: TGTGCCAGCAGCCTGGCTAGCGGGGGGGCCATCGAGCAGTTCTTC
D gene: .; clone size: .; J gene: TRBJ2-3; V gene: TRBV4-3; CDR3 protein: CASSRGGATRTDTQYF; CDR3 DNA: TGCGCCAGCAGCAGGGGCGGGGCCACCCGCACAGATACGCAGTATTTT
D gene: .; clone size: .; J gene: TRBJ1-5; V gene: TRBV27; CDR3 protein: CASSAQGTPNQPQHF; CDR3 DNA: TGTGCCAGCAGTGCCCAGGGGACCCCTAATCAGCCCCAGCATTTT
D gene: TRBD1; clone size: .; J gene: TRBJ1-1; V gene: TRBV28; CDR3 protein: CASRAWTGAQNTEAFF; CDR3 DNA: TGTGCCAGCAGAGCCTGGACAGGGGCCCAGAACACTGAAGCTTTCTTT
D gene: .; clone size: few; J gene: TRBJ2-2; V gene: TRBV7-9; CDR3 protein: CASSRGQRTGELFF; CDR3 DNA: TGTGCCAGCAGCAGAGGACAACGCACCGGGGAGCTGTTTTTT
D gene: TRBD1; clone size: .; J gene: TRBJ1-5; V gene: TRBV2; CDR3 protein: CASSEDRAQPQHF; CDR3 DNA: TGTGCCAGCAGCGAGGACAGGGCTCAGCCCCAGCATTTT
D gene: TRBD1; clone size: .; J gene: TRBJ2-7; V gene: TRBV7-9; CDR3 protein: CASSLGGTGSSYEQYF; CDR3 DNA: TGTGCCAGCAGCTTAGGGGGGACAGGGAGCTCCTACGAGCAGTACTTC
D gene: .; clone size: .; J gene: TRBJ2-1; V gene: TRBV14; CDR3 protein: CASSPIDRFYNEQFF; CDR3 DNA: TGTGCCAGCAGCCCGATAGACAGATTCTACAATGAGCAGTTCTTC
D gene: TRBD1; clone size: .; J gene: TRBJ2-5; V gene: TRBV10-3; CDR3 protein: CAISPRGETQYF; CDR3 DNA: TGTGCCATCAGTCCCAGGGGGGAGACCCAGTACTTC
D gene: .; clone size: .; J gene: TRBJ2-7; V gene: TRBV4-2; CDR3 protein: CASSQEPPPSFSYEQYF; CDR3 DNA: TGTGCCAGCAGCCAAGAGCCACCACCCTCGTTCAGCTACGAGCAGTACTTC
D gene: .; clone size: few; J gene: TRBJ1-2; V gene: TRBV4-1; CDR3 protein: CASSQEWGPANYGYPF; CDR3 DNA: TGCGCCAGCAGCCAAGAGTGGGGCCCAGCTAACTATGGCTACCCCTTC
D gene: .; clone size: .; J gene: TRBJ1-2; V gene: TRBV4-3; CDR3 protein: CASSQAVGGYGYTF; CDR3 DNA: TGCGCCAGCAGCCAAGCCGTCGGGGGCTATGGCTACACCTTC
D gene: .; clone size: .; J gene: TRBJ2-5; V gene: TRBV19; CDR3 protein: CASRMTGDQETQYF; CDR3 DNA: TGTGCCAGTAGGATGACAGGAGATCAAGAGACCCAGTACTTC
D gene: .; clone size: .; J gene: TRBJ1-4; V gene: TRBV4-2; CDR3 protein: CASSTTEKLFF; CDR3 DNA: TGTGCCAGCAGCACTACGGAAAAACTGTTTTTT
D gene: .; clone size: once; J gene: TRBJ1-2; V gene: TRBV21-1; CDR3 protein: CASSTRDRGNYGYTF; CDR3 DNA: TGTGCCAGCAGCACCCGGGACAGGGGTAACTATGGCTACACCTTC
D gene: TRBD1; clone size: once; J gene: TRBJ1-5; V gene: TRBV6-5; CDR3 protein: CASSYDRGRDQPQHF; CDR3 DNA: TGTGCCAGCAGTTACGACAGGGGTAGGGATCAGCCCCAGCATTTT
D gene: .; clone size: once; J gene: TRBJ2-7; V gene: TRBV28; CDR3 protein: CASSLLGRAYEQYF; CDR3 DNA: TGTGCCAGCAGTTTATTAGGCAGGGCCTACGAGCAGTACTTC
D gene: TRBD1; clone size: once; J gene: TRBJ1-2; V gene: TRBV7-9; CDR3 protein: CSSSLAGGLGYGYTF; CDR3 DNA: TGTTCCAGCAGCTTAGCAGGGGGCTTGGGCTATGGCTACACCTTC
D gene: .; clone size: few; J gene: TRBJ1-1; V gene: TRBV9; CDR3 protein: CASSVQASSTEAFF; CDR3 DNA: TGTGCCAGCAGCGTACAGGCATCGAGCACTGAAGCTTTCTTT
D gene: .; clone size: .; J gene: TRBJ1-4; V gene: TRBV2; CDR3 protein: CASSPWSEKLFF; CDR3 DNA: TGTGCCAGCAGTCCTTGGAGTGAAAAACTGTTTTTT
D gene: .; clone size: few; J gene: TRBJ1-2; V gene: TRBV4-2; CDR3 protein: CASSQFGLDGYTF; CDR3 DNA: TGTGCCAGCAGCCAATTCGGTTTAGATGGCTACACCTTC
D gene: .; clone size: .; J gene: TRBJ2-5; V gene: TRBV5-6; CDR3 protein: CASRGWGDETQYF; CDR3 DNA: TGTGCCAGCAGGGGGTGGGGGGACGAGACCCAGTACTTC
D gene: TRBD1; clone size: once; J gene: TRBJ1-1; V gene: TRBV6-1; CDR3 protein: CASRLGTGTDTEAFF; CDR3 DNA: TGTGCCAGCCGACTGGGGACAGGCACGGACACTGAAGCTTTCTTT